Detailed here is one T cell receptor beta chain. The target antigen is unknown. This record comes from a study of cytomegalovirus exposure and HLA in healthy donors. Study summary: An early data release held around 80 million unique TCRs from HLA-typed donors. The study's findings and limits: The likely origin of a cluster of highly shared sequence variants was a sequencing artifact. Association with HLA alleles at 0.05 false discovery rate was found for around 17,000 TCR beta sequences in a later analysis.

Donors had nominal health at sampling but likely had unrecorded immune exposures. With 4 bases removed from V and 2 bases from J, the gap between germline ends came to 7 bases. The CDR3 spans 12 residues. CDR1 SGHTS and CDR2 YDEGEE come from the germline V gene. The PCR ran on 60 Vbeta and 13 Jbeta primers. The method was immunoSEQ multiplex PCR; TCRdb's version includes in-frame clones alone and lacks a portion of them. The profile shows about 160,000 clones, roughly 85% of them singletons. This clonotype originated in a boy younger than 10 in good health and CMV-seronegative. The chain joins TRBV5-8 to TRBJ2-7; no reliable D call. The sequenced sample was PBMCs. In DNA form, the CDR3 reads TGTGCCAGCAGCCCTACGACCTACGAGCAGTACTTC. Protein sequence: CASSPTTYEQYF.